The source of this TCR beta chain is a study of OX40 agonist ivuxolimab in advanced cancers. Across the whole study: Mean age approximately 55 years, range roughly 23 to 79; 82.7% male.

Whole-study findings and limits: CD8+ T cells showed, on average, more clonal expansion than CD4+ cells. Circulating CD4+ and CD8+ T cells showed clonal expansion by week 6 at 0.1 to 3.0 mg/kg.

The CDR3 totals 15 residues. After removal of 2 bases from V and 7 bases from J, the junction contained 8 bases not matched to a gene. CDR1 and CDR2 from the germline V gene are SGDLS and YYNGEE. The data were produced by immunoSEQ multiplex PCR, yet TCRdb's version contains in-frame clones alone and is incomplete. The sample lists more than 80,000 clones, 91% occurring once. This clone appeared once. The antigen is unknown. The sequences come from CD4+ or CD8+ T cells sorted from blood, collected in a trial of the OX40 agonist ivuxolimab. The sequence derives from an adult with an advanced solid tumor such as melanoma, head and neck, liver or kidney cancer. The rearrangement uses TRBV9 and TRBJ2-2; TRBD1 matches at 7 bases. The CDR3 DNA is TGTGCCAGCAGCGTTCGACAGGGCAGGGGCGGGGAGCTGTTTTTT. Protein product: CASSVRQGRGGELFF. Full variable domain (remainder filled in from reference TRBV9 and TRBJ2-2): DSGVTQTPKHLITATGQRVTLRCSPRSGDLSVYWYQQSLDQGLQFLIQYYNGEERAKGNILERFSAQQFPDLHSELNLSSLELGDSALYFCASSVRQGRGGELFFGEGSRLTVL.